This TCR beta chain was recorded in a study of vaccination and CD4 T cells after COVID-19. About the research overall: Overlapping SARS-CoV-2, HCoV-NL63, HCoV-OC43 and HCoV-229E spike peptides stimulated the cells.

Sequenced with the Oncomine TCR Beta short-read assay was DNA taken from cultured CD4+ T cells. TCRdb independently ran MiXCR on the PCR reads; one entry per CDR3 protein. Here the sample spans some 7,400 distinct CDR3 sequences, approximately 35% being singletons. To note about this clonotype: The antigen is unknown.

The CDR3 consists of 14 residues. Trimming at V came to 4 bases and at J to 6 bases, leaving 4 bases not matched to a gene. CDR1 is KGHDR and CDR2 is SFDVKD in the germline V gene. Sample treatment: approximately nine-day PBMC culture with coronavirus spike peptide pools or control peptides (ViraFEST assay). During the years 2011-2018, before the COVID-19 pandemic, the unexposed donor's CD4+ T cells were collected. Probing of unexposed-donor CD4+ T cells with SARS-CoV-2 S/N and four cold-coronavirus spikes was done, cells permitting. The chain links TRBV24-1 to TRBJ2-2, with TRBD1 identical over 7 bases. The sequence was obtained from a human donor in good health. Sequencing was done on a sample of CD4+ T cells from blood, cultured in vitro. As DNA, the CDR3 is TGTGCCACCAGTGACCGACAGGGATCCGGGGAGCTGTTTTTT. This gives the protein CATSDRQGSGELFF.